This passage covers 18 T cell receptor beta chains from one sample sequenced in a study of cytomegalovirus exposure and HLA in healthy donors. Profiled with immunoSEQ multiplex PCR; TCRdb holds only in-frame clones, not every one. Of about 130,000 clones detected, approximately 82% appear once; the ten largest clones hold 30%. Material for sequencing was PBMCs. The receptors come from a man aged 30 to 39 in good health and CMV-seropositive.

The genes are TRBV27 and TRBJ2-7; D is perhaps TRBD1 (5 bases). The CDR3 runs 16 residues. Trimming stripped 8 bases from V and 4 bases from J, with 24 bases between. The germline gives CDR1 MNHEY, CDR2 SMNVEV (reference sequence). CDR3 nucleotide sequence: TGTGCCAGCCGCCATTCGGACAACCGTAATGGGTACGAGCAGTACTTC. Translation: CASRHSDNRNGYEQYF.

V and J are TRBV5-8 and TRBJ1-4; tentative D call: TRBD1 (5 bases). Germline CDR1 reads SGHTS; CDR2 reads YDEGEE. Trimming took off 4 bases at V and 4 bases at J, with 14 bases between the two ends. This CDR3 is built from 15 residues. The CDR3 protein is CASSHGGGLNEKLFF. Here the CDR3 DNA reads TGTGCCAGCAGCCACGGGGGTGGACTTAATGAAAAACTGTTTTTT.

The rearrangement uses TRBV5-5 and TRBJ2-1, with 11 bases matching TRBD1. Trimming took 4 bases from V and 9 from J; bases not matched to a gene: 12. Germline CDR1 and CDR2: SGHKS and YYEKEE (reference sequence). The CDR3 is 16 amino acids. The CDR3 is CASSLIPGQGVGEQFF. The CDR3 nucleotides are TGTGCCAGCAGCCTCATTCCGGGACAGGGGGTCGGTGAGCAGTTCTTC.

J is TRBJ1-1 and V is TRBV5-4; 10 nucleotides match TRBD1. Trimming took 4 bases from V and 4 from J; bases not matched to a gene: 4. Looked up from germline, CDR1 is SGHNT and CDR2 is YYREEE (reference sequence). This CDR3 is 14 amino acids long. As DNA, the CDR3 is TGTGCCAGCAGCAAGACAGGGGGCACCACTGAAGCTTTCTTT. This sequence encodes CASSKTGGTTEAFF.

This clone has just one count. V is TRBV1 and J is TRBJ2-7; TRBD1 was called by the table and not checked on the DNA. TRBV1 represents a pseudogene. The CDR3 contains 16 residues. The CDR3 coding sequence is TGCACCAGCAGCCAATTCCGGGGACAGAGCTCCTACGAGCAGTACTTC. Protein sequence: CTSSQFRGQSSYEQYF.

The genes are TRBV5-8 and TRBJ2-5; D is perhaps TRBD1 (6 bases). With 3 bases removed from V and 4 bases from J, the gap between germline ends came to 13 bases. Germline lookup yields CDR1 SGHTS and CDR2 YDEGEE. The CDR3 runs to 14 residues. The CDR3 nucleotides are TGTGCCAGCAGCTCAGACACAGGGCGAGAGACCCAGTACTTC. Translating it yields CASSSDTGRETQYF.

V is TRBV4-2 and J is TRBJ2-2, with TRBD2 as a possible D gene (5 bases). The CDR3 has 17 amino acids. CDR1 and CDR2 (germline): LGHNA, YNFKEQ. The V gene lost 1 base and the J gene lost 6 bases, with 18 bases spanning the gap. This CDR3 reads CASSQASGKMSAGELFF. CDR3 nucleotides: TGTGCCAGCAGCCAAGCCTCGGGGAAAATGAGCGCCGGGGAGCTGTTTTTT.

The CDR3 sequence is CASSLDSYSYEQYF. The CDR3, as DNA: TGTGCCAGCAGTCTTGACTCCTACTCCTACGAGCAGTACTTC. J is TRBJ2-7 and V is TRBV7-2; D is undetermined. The CDR3 is 14 residues long. V was shortened by 6 bases and J by 0 bases, with 12 bases between the two germline ends. Germline lookup yields CDR1 SGHTA and CDR2 FQGNSA.

The chain joins TRBV6-1 to TRBJ1-2; tentative D call: TRBD1 (6 bases). Trimming took 6 bases from V and 2 from J, leaving 13 bases between them. The CDR3 has 14 amino acids. Germline lookup yields CDR1 MNHNS and CDR2 SASEGT. CDR3 sequence reads: CASSRDKGNYGYTF. Here the CDR3 DNA reads TGTGCCAGCAGCCGGGACAAGGGAAACTATGGCTACACCTTC.

This clone was seen only a few times. This chain connects TRBV7-2 to TRBJ1-5; D gene ambiguous. This CDR3 has 13 residues. The ends were cut back, 2 bases at V and 6 bases at J, with 8 bases in the middle. CDR1 is SGHTA, CDR2 FQGNSA, per germline. The CDR3 spells CASSLLLSQPQHF. CDR3 sequence (DNA): TGTGCCAGCAGCTTACTACTCTCTCAGCCCCAGCATTTT.

The CDR3 here is CASSSVDGNEQFF. The CDR3 DNA follows: TGCGCCAGCAGCTCCGTCGACGGGAATGAGCAGTTCTTC. V gene TRBV5-1 combines with J gene TRBJ2-1; D uncertain. Trimming left V 3 bases short and J 7 bases short, with 11 bases between. CDR3 length: 13 amino acids. Germline CDR1 and CDR2: SGHRS and YFSETQ.

The chain uses TRBV7-2 and TRBJ1-2; 8 bases match TRBD1. The V and J ends lost 5 bases and 3 bases, in that order; junction bases with no gene match: 8. Germline-derived CDR1 and CDR2 are SGHTA and FQGNSA. The CDR3 contains 15 residues. This CDR3 reads CASSPLTGADYGYTF. In DNA, the CDR3 is TGTGCCAGCAGCCCGCTGACAGGGGCGGACTATGGCTACACCTTC.

This sequence joins TRBV6-1 and TRBJ1-2; D is ambiguous. V lost 6 bases and J lost 3, with 14 bases in between. CDR3 length equals 14 residues. Germline-derived CDR1 and CDR2 are MNHNS and SASEGT. The CDR3 nucleotides read TGTGCCAGCAGCCGGGAAGTTCGAGACTATGGCTACACCTTC. Its protein product is CASSREVRDYGYTF.

This clone was seen many times. The DNA for the CDR3 is TGTGCCAGCAGTGATGAGCAGGGCTATGGCTACACCTTC. As protein: CASSDEQGYGYTF. The V call is TRBV2, the J call TRBJ1-2; possible D gene TRBD1, 5 bases. Germline V gives CDR1 SNHLY, CDR2 FYNNEI. The CDR3 sequence is 13 residues long. Between the trimmed V and J ends, which lost 3 bases and 4 bases, there was a span of 9 bases.

The rearrangement links TRBV6-6 to TRBJ1-1; weak D call: TRBD1 (6 bases). V was cut by 8 bases and J by 6 bases, with 10 bases left in between. From germline, CDR1 is MNHNY and CDR2 SVGAGI (reference sequence). The CDR3 consists of 11 residues. CDR3 sequence reads: CASSTGSEAFF. Written as DNA, the CDR3 is TGTGCCAGCTCAACAGGGTCTGAAGCTTTCTTT.

The chain carries TRBV6-6 and TRBJ2-2; weak D call: TRBD2 (6 bases). The CDR3 consists of 15 residues. V was clipped by 6 bases and J by 8 bases, with 19 bases between them. Germline loops: CDR1 MNHNY, CDR2 SVGAGI (reference sequence). This CDR3 reads CASSLGTRVVGELFF. CDR3 nucleotides: TGTGCCAGCAGCCTAGGGACTCGGGTCGTTGGGGAGCTGTTTTTT.

The chain has TRBV18 and TRBJ1-2; 7 nucleotides match TRBD1. Germline assignment: CDR1 KGHSH and CDR2 LQKENI. The CDR3 has 16 residues. V lost 3 bases and J lost 2; bases outside the gene matches: 9. The CDR3: CASSPTGTAPNYGYTF. The CDR3 DNA follows: TGTGCCAGCTCACCTACCGGGACAGCACCGAACTATGGCTACACCTTC.

The gene calls are TRBV19 and TRBJ1-2; D is undetermined. V was trimmed by 7 bases and J by 7 bases, leaving 19 bases between them. Germline-derived CDR1 and CDR2 are LNHDA and SQIVND (reference sequence). The CDR3 loop spans 14 amino acids. CDR3 protein: CASTAGGGLAGYTF. CDR3 coding DNA: TGTGCCAGTACCGCTGGAGGAGGGCTCGCTGGCTACACCTTC.